This TCR beta chain was sequenced during a study of Ad26.COV2.S vaccination and SARS-CoV-2 variants. Study at large: The authors gave Ad26.COV2.S intramuscularly, either once or twice 56 days apart.

This CDR3 is 16 amino acids long. Treatment denoted: 15 to 20 received Ad26.COV2.S at low or high dose, single or two shots; 5 received placebo; per-sample allocation not given. Vaccine and placebo recipients were sampled on day 63 after the first injection. The study, taken as a whole, reports: Reported findings describe substantial breadth in spike-specific CD8+ and CD4+ T cell responses following vaccination. Placebo recipients and vaccine recipients were similar in non-spike TCR breadth. Spike-specific TCR breadth was greater after Ad26.COV2.S than placebo.

Details on this clone: Its antigen is not known.

Assay used: immunoSEQ multiplex PCR; TCRdb lists only in-frame clones, some missing. The data contain some 340,000 clones, roughly 80% of them singletons. V is TRBV12-2 and J is TRBJ2-2; the listed D gene, TRBD1, was not tested against the DNA. TRBV12-2 is termed a pseudogene. The input for sequencing was peripheral blood, taken in a trial of Ad26.COV2.S vaccine versus placebo. This clonotype was sampled from a person aged 18-60 years who received the Ad26.COV2.S COVID-19 vaccine or a placebo. CDR3 loop: CASRPRRAVNTGELFF. CDR3 nucleotide sequence: TGTGCAAGTCGCCCCCGCCGTGCAGTAAACACCGGGGAGCTGTTTTTT.